The 24 T cell receptor beta chains below all came from one sample that was sequenced in a study of OX40 agonist ivuxolimab in advanced cancers. Assay: immunoSEQ multiplex PCR; the TCRdb copy retains only in-frame clones and omits some. This sample yields approximately 43,000 clones, of which more than 80% are seen a single time; under 0.65% belongs to the top ten. Sequencing was performed on CD4+ or CD8+ T cells sorted from blood, taken in a trial of the OX40 agonist ivuxolimab. The source is an adult with an advanced solid tumor such as melanoma, head and neck, liver or kidney cancer.

The V call is TRBV11-3, the J call TRBJ2-4; TRBD2 might be the D (6 bases). Germline V gene data show CDR1 as SGHNT and CDR2 as YENEEA. Trimming pared 2 bases from V and 4 bases from J, leaving 15 bases between. This CDR3 contains 16 residues. CDR3 protein: CASSLTWRGGKNIQYF. For the CDR3, the DNA is TGTGCCAGCAGCTTAACGTGGAGGGGTGGAAAAAACATTCAGTACTTC.

J is TRBJ1-1 and V is TRBV6-1; no clear D. V was cut by 6 bases and J by 4 bases, with 12 bases left in between. CDR1 MNHNS and CDR2 SASEGT come from the germline V gene. The CDR3 contains 13 residues. This chain's CDR3 is CASRPPTLTEAFF. CDR3 coding DNA: TGTGCCAGCAGACCCCCGACACTCACTGAAGCTTTCTTT.

The genes are TRBV5-1 and TRBJ2-1; the D is unclear. This CDR3 comprises 14 residues. Per the germline V gene, CDR1 is SGHRS and CDR2 is YFSETQ. The V end lost 5 bases, the J end lost 7 bases, and 16 bases lay between the germline ends. CDR3 nucleotides: TGCGCCAGCAGTTCCGGTCCGCTGGGTAATGAGCAGTTCTTC. As protein: CASSSGPLGNEQFF.

The gene calls are TRBV7-8 and TRBJ2-3; D not resolved. The CDR3 length is 14 residues. Trimming shortened V by 5 bases and J by 1 base, and 10 bases separated the two germline ends. Germline V lookup: CDR1 SGHVS, CDR2 FQNEAQ. The CDR3 is CASSPHRGTDTQYF. The CDR3 nucleotides read TGTGCCAGCAGCCCGCATCGGGGCACAGATACGCAGTATTTT.

The gene calls are TRBV5-1 and TRBJ1-2; tentative D call: TRBD1 (6 bases). The CDR3 length is 14 residues. V was shortened by 4 bases and J by 8 bases, with 18 bases between the two germline ends. CDR1 and CDR2 (germline): SGHRS, YFSETQ. The CDR3 DNA sequence: TGCGCCAGCAGCCCGGGACACCAGGAAGGGGGCTACACCTTC. It translates to CASSPGHQEGGYTF.

This clone turned up a few times. This rearrangement joins TRBV4-2 to TRBJ1-1, with D perhaps TRBD1 (6 bases). Trimming took off 3 bases at V and 12 bases at J, with 17 bases between the two ends. In germline, CDR1 is LGHNA, CDR2 YNFKEQ. The CDR3 contains 13 residues. The CDR3 reads CASSQDAHRVTFF. As DNA, the CDR3 is TGTGCCAGCAGCCAGGACGCCCACAGGGTTACTTTCTTT.

The chain uses TRBV10-3 and TRBJ2-1, with a possible D match to TRBD1 (6 bases). The germline V and J ends were trimmed by 6 bases and 1 base, with 7 bases remaining between them. The germline CDR1 and CDR2 sequences are ENHRY and SYGVKD. This CDR3 is built from 13 residues. The CDR3 reads CAISQGSYNEQFF. CDR3 nucleotide sequence: TGTGCCATCAGCCAGGGGTCCTACAATGAGCAGTTCTTC.

The V and J genes are TRBV5-1 and TRBJ2-3; 8 nucleotides match TRBD2. This CDR3 is built from 16 residues. Germline CDR1 reads SGHRS; CDR2 reads YFSETQ. V lost 6 bases and J lost 3; bases outside the gene matches: 12. The CDR3, as DNA: TGCGCCAGCATACCCGGGGCGGGGGGCTCGACAGATACGCAGTATTTT. Residues: CASIPGAGGSTDTQYF.

The chain links TRBV11-2 to TRBJ2-1, with 8 nucleotides matching TRBD1. The V gene's germline CDR1 is SGHAT and CDR2 FQNNGV. V trimming: 6 bases; J trimming: 7 bases; junction bases outside the gene matches: 8. The CDR3 runs to 14 residues. DNA for the CDR3: TGTGCCAGCAGTTCCAGGACAGGGCGGAATGAGCAGTTCTTC. This translates into CASSSRTGRNEQFF.

This clone was observed a handful of times. The chain is built from TRBV7-2 and TRBJ2-1; possible D gene TRBD2, 6 bases. Trimming shortened V by 2 bases and J by 10 bases, and 15 bases separated the two germline ends. The germline gives CDR1 SGHTA, CDR2 FQGNSA. The CDR3 consists of 14 residues. CDR3 residues: CASSLSGGTQEQFF. The DNA for the CDR3 is TGTGCCAGCAGCTTATCGGGCGGGACCCAGGAGCAGTTCTTC.

The V and J genes are TRBV9 and TRBJ2-3, with TRBD2 matching 12 bases. J lost 2 bases, V lost 0 bases, and 4 bases had no gene match. CDR1 SGDLS and CDR2 YYNGEE come from the germline V gene. The CDR3 runs 17 residues. The CDR3 DNA reads TGTGCCAGCAGCGTAGGAACTAGCGGGGGGTTCACAGATACGCAGTATTTT. Translating gives CASSVGTSGGFTDTQYF. The variable domain in full, completed from reference TRBV9 and TRBJ2-3, reads DSGVTQTPKHLITATGQRVTLRCSPRSGDLSVYWYQQSLDQGLQFLIQYYNGEERAKGNILERFSAQQFPDLHSELNLSSLELGDSALYFCASSVGTSGGFTDTQYFGPGTRLTVL.

This sequence joins TRBV2 and TRBJ1-5, with D perhaps matching TRBD1 (6 bases). Deletions cut 8 bases from V and 2 bases from J, with 13 bases between. This CDR3 has 14 residues. Germline CDR1 SNHLY, CDR2 FYNNEI. The CDR3 is CASGGQGRNQPQHF. The CDR3 DNA sequence: TGTGCCAGCGGGGGGCAGGGACGCAATCAGCCCCAGCATTTT.

The chain uses TRBV4-2 and TRBJ2-7, with 10 bases lining up with TRBD2. The CDR3 sequence is 15 residues long. The junction had 8 bases not matched to a gene; V was cut back by 4 bases and J by 5 bases. The V gene's germline CDR1 is LGHNA and CDR2 YNFKEQ. The CDR3 sequence: CASSPQRGGGHEQYF. The CDR3 bases are TGTGCCAGCAGCCCACAGCGGGGGGGCGGCCACGAGCAGTACTTC.

In DNA form, the CDR3 reads TGTGCCAGTAGTATTTGGGCCGGGACTGACACAGATACGCAGTATTTT. Translating gives CASSIWAGTDTDTQYF. The chain carries TRBV19 and TRBJ2-3, with a possible D match to TRBD2 (6 bases). CDR3 size: 16 residues. Germline assignment: CDR1 LNHDA and CDR2 SQIVND (reference sequence). V was shortened by 3 bases and J by 2 bases, with 15 bases between the two germline ends.

The V gene is TRBV7-9, the J gene TRBJ2-7; D is ambiguous. Between the trimmed V and J ends, which lost 3 bases and 7 bases, there was a span of 7 bases. CDR3 size: 11 residues. Germline CDR1 SEHNR, CDR2 FQNEAQ (reference sequence). The CDR3 reads CASSLKQEQYF. CDR3 in DNA: TGTGCCAGCAGCTTGAAACAGGAGCAGTACTTC.

The chain carries TRBV6-5 and TRBJ2-5; D ambiguous. Trimming took 2 bases from V and 4 from J, leaving 8 bases between them. Germline V CDR1 and CDR2: MNHEY, SVGAGI. The CDR3 spans 13 residues. DNA for the CDR3: TGTGCCAGCAGTTACAATCCGGGAGAGACCCAGTACTTC. This gives the protein CASSYNPGETQYF.

This chain uses TRBV4-1 with TRBJ2-4, with D perhaps matching TRBD1 (6 bases). The germline CDR1 and CDR2 sequences are MGHRA and YSYEKL. V shed 5 bases and J shed 2 bases, with 22 bases lying between them. The CDR3 consists of 18 residues. In DNA form, the CDR3 reads TGCGCCAGCAGCTACCGGGACACAGGGAGTGGGTCCAAAAACATTCAGTACTTC. As protein: CASSYRDTGSGSKNIQYF.

CDR3 sequence reads: CSVTEGGKTQYF. The CDR3 DNA follows: TGCAGCGTAACTGAGGGGGGAAAGACCCAGTACTTC. J is TRBJ2-5 and V is TRBV29-1, with D possibly called TRBD1 or TRBD2 (6 bases each). Germline values: CDR1 SQVTM, CDR2 ANQGSEA. The ends were cut back, 6 bases at V and 6 bases at J, with 14 bases in the middle. This CDR3 has 12 amino acids.

This chain joins TRBV7-9 and TRBJ1-2; D is ambiguous. The ends were cut back, 5 bases at V and 5 bases at J, with 15 bases in the middle. Looked up from germline, CDR1 is SEHNR and CDR2 is FQNEAQ (reference sequence). This CDR3 has 14 residues. CDR3 coding DNA: TGTGCCAGCAGCCCTCAGGCGAACTCGTATGGCTACACCTTC. This codes for CASSPQANSYGYTF.

The chain links TRBV7-9 to TRBJ1-2, with D possibly being TRBD1 (6 bases). Between the trimmed V and J ends, which lost 4 bases and 3 bases, there was a span of 9 bases. The CDR3 is made up of 13 amino acids. Looked up from germline, CDR1 is SEHNR and CDR2 is FQNEAQ (reference sequence). The CDR3: CASSSGQYYGYTF. CDR3 DNA: TGTGCCAGCAGCTCAGGACAGTACTATGGCTACACCTTC.

Note on this clone: Without the conserved terminal phenylalanine or tryptophan, this CDR3 likely stems from a read error. The DNA is left out, because the CDR3 cannot be placed on it with certainty; the CDR3 is given as TCRdb lists it. The V gene is TRBV14, the J gene TRBJ2-6; the table's D call, TRBD1, has no DNA check behind it. Germline V gene lookup returns CDR1 SGHDN and CDR2 FVKESK. Ends included, the CDR3 has 9 residues. The chain's CDR3 is CASSQDRVV.

The rearrangement uses TRBV6-5 and TRBJ1-4, with 7 bases identical to TRBD1. V dropped 2 bases and J dropped 8; count of bases not matched to a gene: 5. CDR1 MNHEY and CDR2 SVGAGI come from the germline V gene. There are 14 residues in the CDR3. This CDR3 reads CASSYTGQPEKLFF. The CDR3 nucleotides read TGTGCCAGCAGTTACACGGGACAGCCCGAAAAACTGTTTTTT.

The rearrangement uses TRBV5-1 and TRBJ2-7; 9 positions agree with TRBD1. Germline V lookup: CDR1 SGHRS, CDR2 YFSETQ. The V gene end was trimmed by 1 base and the J gene end by 0 bases; junction bases not matched to a gene: 5. This CDR3 contains 16 residues. The CDR3 protein is CASSLTGGVPSYEQYF. In DNA, the CDR3 is TGCGCCAGCAGCTTGACAGGGGGCGTCCCCTCCTACGAGCAGTACTTC.

V gene TRBV4-3 combines with J gene TRBJ2-7, with a tentative D call TRBD2 (5 bases). Germline V gives CDR1 LGHNA, CDR2 YSLEER. Trimming stripped 0 bases from V and 5 bases from J, with 14 bases between. The CDR3 covers 15 residues. The CDR3 loop reads CASSQDNRTGDEQYF. DNA for the CDR3: TGCGCCAGCAGCCAAGATAACCGGACCGGGGACGAGCAGTACTTC.